This TCR beta chain derives from a study of blood T cell repertoires in COVID-19. With 3 bases clipped from V and 2 bases from J, the junction kept 5 bases outside the gene matches. The CDR3 sequence is 16 residues long. Germline CDR1 is SGHNT and CDR2 is YENEEA. Clones were sequenced by immunoSEQ multiplex PCR, and TCRdb holds only the in-frame ones, with some missing. The sample yields about 480,000 clones, 89% seen once. The rearrangement links TRBV11-3 to TRBJ2-1, with 9 bases that match TRBD2. The receptor was isolated from a young man with COVID-19, enrolled during active disease. The sample taken for sequencing was peripheral blood. In DNA form, the CDR3 reads TGTGCCAGCAGCTTCTTAGCGGGAGCCCCCTACAATGAGCAGTTCTTC. The encoded protein is CASSFLAGAPYNEQFF.